The present entry profiles one T cell receptor (beta chain) with its context. Antigen specificity is unknown. The CDR3 length is 16 residues. V gave up 4 bases and J gave up 4 bases, with 20 bases separating them. Germline values: CDR1 SGHNT, CDR2 YYREEE (reference sequence). Primers: 60 Vbeta forward and 13 Jbeta reverse. TCRdb's copy holds only in-frame clones and misses some; the assay was immunoSEQ multiplex PCR. The table shows about 140,000 clones, with 80% occurring only once. The record originates from a study of cytomegalovirus exposure and HLA in healthy donors. Broader study findings: There were several of the most significant clusters that appeared linked to common viral pathogens in a later analysis. The only immune exposure information that was available was CMV serostatus.

The genes are TRBV5-4 and TRBJ1-2; possibly TRBD1 for D (6 bases). The sequencing input was PBMCs. The receptor comes from a middle-aged man in good health and CMV-seropositive. CDR3 region: CASSDETGYSPYGYTF. CDR3 in DNA: TGTGCCAGCAGCGACGAAACAGGGTATTCCCCCTATGGCTACACCTTC.